The 30 T cell receptor beta chains in this list originate from one sample, sequenced in a study of blood T cell repertoires in COVID-19. Assay used: immunoSEQ multiplex PCR; TCRdb lists only in-frame clones, some missing. The sample contains about 270,000 clones, roughly 93% of which appear only once. The sequenced sample consisted of PBMCs or T cells enriched from blood (not recorded which). These receptors all stem from a woman in her thirties or forties with acute COVID-19.

V usage is TRBV11-2 and J usage is TRBJ2-7, with 8 positions matching TRBD1. This CDR3 region has 14 residues. Germline-derived CDR1 and CDR2 are SGHAT and FQNNGV. Losses at the gene ends were 1 base for V and 6 bases for J; bases not matched to a gene: 5. The CDR3 reads CASSLGDRGAEQYF. The CDR3 nucleotides are TGTGCCAGCAGCTTAGGAGACAGGGGTGCCGAGCAGTACTTC. Together with reference TRBV11-2 and TRBJ2-7, the CDR3 gives the full variable domain: EAGVAQSPRYKIIEKRQSVAFWCNPISGHATLYWYQQILGQGPKLLIQFQNNGVVDDSQLPKDRFSAERLKGVDSTLKIQPAKLEDSAVYLCASSLGDRGAEQYFGPGTRLTVT.

This sequence joins TRBV3-1 (or the pseudogene TRBV3-2) and TRBJ1-6, with D possibly being TRBD1 (6 bases). This CDR3 spans 13 amino acids. Trimming took 4 bases from V and 7 from J, leaving 8 bases between them. From germline, CDR1 is LGHDT and CDR2 YNNKEL (reference sequence). CDR3 DNA sequence: TGTGCCAGCAGCCTCGACAGGAATTCACCCCTCCACTTT. The encoded protein is CASSLDRNSPLHF.

The chain uses TRBV11-3 and TRBJ2-1, with D unclear. From germline, CDR1 is SGHNT and CDR2 YENEEA. This CDR3 contains 15 residues. Trimming took off 5 bases at V and 2 bases at J, with 13 bases between the two ends. DNA of the CDR3: TGTGCCAGCAGCCCCGGTCCCGAGGCCTACAATGAGCAGTTCTTC. Translating gives CASSPGPEAYNEQFF.

The CDR3 nucleotides are TGCGCCAGACGGAGGGGCCTGACTAGCGGGGGGGCCGCAGGATGTGGCTCCGGGGAGCTGTTTTTT. Amino acid sequence: CARRRGLTSGGAAGCGSGELFF. The gene calls are TRBV10-1 and TRBJ2-2; 14 bases match TRBD2. V shed 9 bases and J 6 bases; nucleotides not matched to a gene: 27. Germline lookup yields CDR1 WNHNN and CDR2 SYGVQD (reference sequence). The CDR3 loop spans 22 amino acids.

The chain links TRBV12-3 or TRBV12-4 to TRBJ1-5; no definite D call. V gave up 4 bases and J gave up 10 bases, with 11 bases separating them. The length of the CDR3 is 12 residues. As DNA, the CDR3 is TGTGCCAGCAGTTCCCACGTCGGTCCCCAGCATTTT. Its protein product is CASSSHVGPQHF.

This chain uses TRBV9 with TRBJ2-3, with D possibly matching TRBD2 (5 bases). The CDR3 is made up of 15 amino acids. Germline V gene lookup returns CDR1 SGDLS and CDR2 YYNGEE. V was clipped by 0 bases and J by 4 bases, with 12 bases between them. The CDR3 is CASSVVGGNPDTQYF. The CDR3 region has the DNA TGTGCCAGCAGCGTAGTAGGAGGAAATCCAGATACGCAGTATTTT.

The rearrangement links TRBV7-2 to TRBJ2-2, with TRBD2 as a possible D gene (6 bases). The germline V gene has CDR1 SGHTA and CDR2 FQGNSA. V was shortened by 5 bases and J by 0 bases, with 13 bases between the two germline ends. This CDR3 comprises 16 residues. CDR3 bases: TGTGCCAGCAGCCTAGGCGGGGCCGCGAACACCGGGGAGCTGTTTTTT. It codes for CASSLGGAANTGELFF.

This clone appeared once. The J gene is TRBJ2-7, the V gene TRBV15, with 7 positions matching TRBD2. Germline loops: CDR1 LNHNV, CDR2 YYDKDF (reference sequence). The CDR3 has 15 residues. V lost 2 bases to trimming and J lost 1 base; unmatched junction nucleotides: 5. CDR3 residues: CATSRSWGGSYEQYF. The DNA of the CDR3 is TGTGCCACCAGCAGATCTTGGGGGGGGTCCTACGAGCAGTACTTC.

The chain has TRBV14 and TRBJ1-3; TRBD1 aligns across 7 bases. V shed 2 bases, J shed 0 bases, and the junction held 10 bases outside the gene matches. CDR1 and CDR2 (germline): SGHDN, FVKESK. This CDR3 is built from 18 residues. CDR3 sequence reads: CASSQRDSPTYSGNTIYF. The CDR3 nucleotides read TGTGCCAGCAGCCAAAGGGACAGCCCAACTTACTCTGGAAACACCATATATTTT.

V usage is TRBV29-1 and J usage is TRBJ2-1, with 8 bases aligning to TRBD1. This CDR3 contains 16 residues. The germline V gene encodes CDR1 SQVTM and CDR2 ANQGSEA. Losses at the gene ends were 1 base for V and 3 bases for J; bases not matched to a gene: 8. The CDR3 nucleotides are TGCAGCGTTGAAGTCTTAGGGACAGGTAACTACAATGAGCAGTTCTTC. Translated, it gives CSVEVLGTGNYNEQFF.

This chain uses TRBV5-1 with TRBJ2-3, with 9 bases matching TRBD1. CDR1 and CDR2 (germline): SGHRS, YFSETQ. Losses at the gene ends were 6 bases for V and 2 bases for J; bases not matched to a gene: 7. The CDR3 covers 15 residues. CDR3 nucleotide sequence: TGCGCCAGCAACCTGGGACAGGGCTACACAGATACGCAGTATTTT. It encodes CASNLGQGYTDTQYF.

This rearrangement joins TRBV19 to TRBJ2-3; 8 bases match TRBD2. CDR1 LNHDA and CDR2 SQIVND come from the germline V gene (reference sequence). The CDR3 runs 15 residues. J was trimmed by 1 base and V by 1 base; bases with no gene match: 1. CDR3 amino acids: CASSIGSGGTDTQYF. The DNA of the CDR3 is TGTGCCAGTAGTATAGGTAGCGGGGGCACAGATACGCAGTATTTT.

The rearrangement links TRBV28 to TRBJ1-5; TRBD1 might be the D (6 bases). V lost 5 bases and J 7 bases, leaving 15 bases between the germline ends. The CDR3 contains 14 residues. Germline CDR1 MDHEN, CDR2 SYDVKM. The CDR3 DNA is TGTGCCAGCAGTCTAGGGAGGGGGGTACAGCCCCAGCATTTT. Encoded protein: CASSLGRGVQPQHF.

The chain carries TRBV24-1 and TRBJ2-2; maybe TRBD1 (6 bases). Germline CDR1 is KGHDR and CDR2 is SFDVKD. V dropped 4 bases and J dropped 3 bases, with 14 bases sitting between them. The CDR3 length is 16 residues. DNA of the CDR3: TGTGCCACCAGTGACGTAGACAGGAGCTACACCGGGGAGCTGTTTTTT. Translated: CATSDVDRSYTGELFF.

The chain is built from TRBV11-3 and TRBJ2-5; TRBD2 matches 16 bases. The CDR3 totals 16 residues. Germline V gene sequence: CDR1 SGHNT, CDR2 YENEEA. The trim removed 5 bases at V and 2 bases at J, leaving 2 bases unmatched. In nucleotides, the CDR3 is TGTGCCAGCAGCGAGGGACTAGCGGGGGGGCAAGAGACCCAGTACTTC. This sequence encodes CASSEGLAGGQETQYF.

This clone was seen a single time. CDR3 sequence reads: CASTDLTSGGAGEQYF. The CDR3 coding sequence is TGTGCCAGCACGGACCTGACTAGCGGGGGGGCAGGTGAGCAGTACTTC. The chain couples TRBV28 to TRBJ2-7; TRBD2 matches 14 bases. CDR3 size: 16 residues. The ends lost 7 bases at V and 7 bases at J; junction bases unmatched: 12. The V gene's germline CDR1 is MDHEN and CDR2 SYDVKM.

This clone appeared a few times. The DNA for the CDR3 is TGTGCTAGTGGTTTGGTAGGGGGCCCGAACACCGGGGAGCTGTTTTTT. This encodes CASGLVGGPNTGELFF. V is TRBV12-5 and J is TRBJ2-2, with 7 bases identical to TRBD1. V lost 0 bases, J lost 0 bases, and 1 base stayed unmatched. The CDR3 extends over 16 amino acids. Germline V gives CDR1 LGHNT, CDR2 FRNRAP.

This clone was picked up one time. The chain couples TRBV28 to TRBJ1-5; a weak D match, TRBD1 (6 bases). In germline, CDR1 is MDHEN, CDR2 SYDVKM. The CDR3 consists of 15 residues. Trimming took 7 bases from V and 4 from J, leaving 17 bases between them. The chain's CDR3 is CASTTAGVPNQPQHF. The CDR3 bases are TGTGCCAGCACAACGGCAGGGGTCCCGAATCAGCCCCAGCATTTT.

In this sample, this clone turned up once. The chain carries TRBV7-2 and TRBJ2-5, with 7 bases aligning to TRBD2. The germline V gene encodes CDR1 SGHTA and CDR2 FQGNSA. The CDR3 is 16 amino acids. V shed 0 bases, J shed 1 base, and the junction held 5 bases outside the gene matches. The CDR3 DNA sequence: TGTGCCAGCAGCTTAGCGGGAGGGCTCCCCCAAGAGACCCAGTACTTC. Encoded protein: CASSLAGGLPQETQYF.

The chain recombines TRBV6-4 with TRBJ1-5, with D possibly being TRBD1 (6 bases). The CDR3 has 14 amino acids. Germline CDR1 reads MRHNA; CDR2 reads SNTAGT. V was pared by 8 bases and J by 3 bases, with 14 bases between. DNA for the CDR3: TGTGCCAGCCTCGGACAGATACCCAATCAGCCCCAGCATTTT. Protein product: CASLGQIPNQPQHF.

This chain joins TRBV9 and TRBJ1-5; the match to TRBD1 covers 8 bases. Trimming at V came to 4 bases and at J to 6 bases, leaving 6 bases not matched to a gene. CDR3 length: 14 residues. The germline gives CDR1 SGDLS, CDR2 YYNGEE. CDR3 residues: CASSSQGARQPQHF. For the CDR3, the DNA is TGTGCCAGCAGCTCCCAGGGGGCTCGTCAGCCCCAGCATTTT. Full variable domain (remainder filled in from reference TRBV9 and TRBJ1-5): DSGVTQTPKHLITATGQRVTLRCSPRSGDLSVYWYQQSLDQGLQFLIQYYNGEERAKGNILERFSAQQFPDLHSELNLSSLELGDSALYFCASSSQGARQPQHFGDGTRLSIL.

V gene TRBV7-8 combines with J gene TRBJ2-3; 11 bases line up with TRBD2. The CDR3 totals 16 residues. CDR1 is SGHVS and CDR2 is FQNEAQ in the germline V gene. Losses at the gene ends were 0 bases for V and 4 bases for J; bases not matched to a gene: 3. CDR3 nucleotides: TGTGCCAGCAGCTTAGCCCTAGCGGGAGGCGCAGATACGCAGTATTTT. Amino acids: CASSLALAGGADTQYF.

The J gene is TRBJ2-7, the V gene TRBV12-3 or TRBV12-4; 10 bases map to TRBD1. The CDR3 sequence is 13 residues long. Losses at the gene ends were 4 bases for V and 9 bases for J; bases not matched to a gene: 6. The CDR3 sequence is CASSYRDRGGQYF. CDR3 DNA sequence: TGTGCCAGCAGTTACCGGGACAGGGGCGGGCAGTACTTC.

This rearrangement joins TRBV6-5 to TRBJ1-2, with 7 nucleotides matching TRBD1. J was trimmed by 5 bases and V by 5 bases; bases with no gene match: 11. The CDR3 extends over 15 amino acids. Germline-derived CDR1 and CDR2 are MNHEY and SVGAGI. The CDR3, as DNA: TGTGCCAGCAGTCCCCTAGGGACAGAGGGTTATGGCTACACCTTC. Translating gives CASSPLGTEGYGYTF.

The chain links TRBV7-9 to TRBJ1-1, with D maybe TRBD1 (6 bases). The germline gives CDR1 SEHNR, CDR2 FQNEAQ (reference sequence). With 5 bases removed from V and 2 bases from J, the gap between germline ends came to 18 bases. The CDR3 sequence is 16 residues long. In DNA, the CDR3 is TGTGCCAGCAGCCCTAACGCGGACAGTGCAAACACTGAAGCTTTCTTT. It encodes CASSPNADSANTEAFF. Variable domain in full (rest from reference TRBV7-9 and TRBJ1-1): DTGVSQNPRHKITKRGQNVTFRCDPISEHNRLYWYRQTLGQGPEFLTYFQNEAQLEKSRLLSDRFSAERPKGSFSTLEIQRTEQGDSAMYLCASSPNADSANTEAFFGQGTRLTVV.

On this clone itself: The sample contains more than one DNA sequence encoding this CDR3. The chain joins TRBV7-3 to TRBJ2-1, with 10 bases that match TRBD2. V shed 6 bases, J shed 4 bases, and the junction held 3 bases outside the gene matches. The germline gives CDR1 SGHTA, CDR2 FQGTGA. The CDR3 sequence is 14 residues long. CDR3 sequence (DNA): TGTGCCAGCAGTTCGGGACTAGCGTACAATGAGCAGTTCTTC. This encodes CASSSGLAYNEQFF.

The gene calls are TRBV6-6 and TRBJ1-2; D is undetermined. Germline loops: CDR1 MNHNY, CDR2 SVGAGI (reference sequence). The CDR3 covers 12 residues. V lost 6 bases and J lost 6, with 11 bases in between. CDR3 loop: CASRKTEDGYTF. The CDR3 nucleotides are TGTGCCAGCAGAAAGACGGAGGATGGCTACACCTTC.

The chain combines TRBV28 with TRBJ2-7; D call uncertain. V was trimmed by 1 base and J by 2 bases, leaving 9 bases between them. The germline V gene has CDR1 MDHEN and CDR2 SYDVKM. This CDR3 is 14 amino acids long. The CDR3 loop is CASSLLQPPYEQYF. The DNA for the CDR3 is TGTGCCAGCAGTTTATTACAGCCCCCCTACGAGCAGTACTTC.

This rearrangement joins TRBV4-1 to TRBJ1-5; TRBD1 aligns across 8 bases. The length of the CDR3 is 15 residues. The V gene end was trimmed by 4 bases and the J gene end by 6 bases; junction bases not matched to a gene: 8. Germline V gene lookup returns CDR1 MGHRA and CDR2 YSYEKL. The DNA of the CDR3 is TGCGCCAGCAGCCCCCAGACAGGGGCCTCTCAGCCCCAGCATTTT. Amino acid sequence: CASSPQTGASQPQHF.

This chain links TRBV7-3 with TRBJ2-3; D is perhaps TRBD2 (5 bases). Trimming pared 4 bases from V and 5 bases from J, leaving 13 bases between. The CDR3 loop spans 14 amino acids. From germline, CDR1 is SGHTA and CDR2 FQGTGA. DNA for the CDR3: TGTGCCAGCAGCTACCGGACTGGAGGAGATACGCAGTATTTT. Its translation is CASSYRTGGDTQYF.